These 5 T cell receptor beta chains share one sample of origin, sequenced in a study of T cell repertoires in cytomegalovirus infection. MiXCR, applied by TCRdb to the reads, yields one record per CDR3 protein. The profile shows about 190,000 distinct CDR3 sequences, 28% of them singletons. The sequenced sample consisted of PBMCs. These receptors were obtained from a human donor in good health (CMV status not recorded). Some clones in this sample may be carry-over from other donors' samples.

The V and J genes are TRBV7-8 and TRBJ1-5, with 7 bases identical to TRBD1. Losses at the gene ends were 5 bases for V and 6 bases for J; bases not matched to a gene: 10. The length of the CDR3 is 15 residues. The germline gives CDR1 SGHVS, CDR2 FQNEAQ. The DNA of the CDR3 is TGTGCCAGCAGCCCCCGACAGGGAAGGAGTCAGCCCCAGCATTTT. Translating gives CASSPRQGRSQPQHF.

This rearrangement joins TRBV19 to TRBJ1-1; 9 bases are shared with TRBD1. The V and J ends lost 6 bases and 3 bases, in that order; junction bases with no gene match: 8. The germline gives CDR1 LNHDA, CDR2 SQIVND (reference sequence). The CDR3 is made up of 15 amino acids. The CDR3 DNA sequence: TGTGCCAGTAGCGCGGACAGGGGAAAGGACACTGAAGCTTTCTTT. Its translation is CASSADRGKDTEAFF. The complete variable domain, with remaining parts taken from reference TRBV19 and TRBJ1-1, reads DGGITQSPKYLFRKEGQNVTLSCEQNLNHDAMYWYRQDPGQGLRLIYYSQIVNDFQKGDIAEGYSVSREKKESFPLTVTSAQKNPTAFYLCASSADRGKDTEAFFGQGTRLTVV.

This clonotype was detected only once. A much larger clonotype is one base distant, so this may be a read error. The V call is TRBV12-3 or TRBV12-4, the J call TRBJ1-1; 7 bases map to TRBD1. The CDR3 has 13 residues. The CDR3 loop is CASRTQGNTEASF. The CDR3 DNA reads TGTGCCAGCAGGACACAGGGGAACACTGAAGCTTCCTTT.

In this sample, this clonotype turned up a few times. The V gene is TRBV6-2 or TRBV6-3, the J gene TRBJ2-2; TRBD1 might be the D (5 bases). This CDR3 comprises 14 residues. Germline-derived CDR1 and CDR2 are MNHEY and SVGEGT. Trimming left V 2 bases short and J 6 bases short, with 10 bases between. The CDR3 DNA sequence: TGTGCCAGCAGTTACAGACAGATCGCCGGGGAGCTGTTTTTT. Its translation is CASSYRQIAGELFF.

This clonotype was counted once. The chain combines TRBV20-1 with TRBJ2-3; 7 bases align to TRBD2. The CDR3 is 13 residues long. With 4 bases clipped from V and 2 bases from J, the junction kept 3 bases outside the gene matches. Germline CDR1 DFQATT, CDR2 SNEGSKA (reference sequence). CDR3: CSAKRGNTDTQYF. The DNA of the CDR3 is TGCAGTGCTAAGCGGGGTAACACAGATACGCAGTATTTT.